A selection of T cell receptor beta chains follows, all from one sample in a study of Ad26.COV2.S vaccination and SARS-CoV-2 variants. The protocol was immunoSEQ multiplex PCR, while the TCRdb copy is restricted to in-frame clones and leaves out a portion. Of about 180,000 clones detected, roughly 87% appear once; the ten largest clones hold 4.5% to 7.5%. This specimen consisted of peripheral blood, obtained after recovery from COVID-19. Receptor source: a human donor who had recovered from COVID-19. The CDR3 runs from the conserved cysteine through the conserved F or W. Fields, in order: D gene, clone size, J gene, V gene, CDR3 DNA, CDR3 protein. The D gene is left open where the match is weak. Clone size is shown for a subset of rows, as once, few, many or a class of expanded clone.

TRBD1 | . | TRBJ2-7 | TRBV5-1 | TGCGCCAGCAGCTCGGGACAGTCCTACGAGCAGTACTTC | CASSSGQSYEQYF
. | . | TRBJ2-1 | TRBV9 | TGTGCCAGCAGCGTAGACGGGAGCGGTTACAATGAGCAGTTCTTC | CASSVDGSGYNEQFF
TRBD2 | . | TRBJ2-7 | TRBV7-8 | TGTGCCAGCAGCTCAGCGGGGGAGCAGTACTTC | CASSSAGEQYF
TRBD2 | . | TRBJ2-4 | TRBV19 | TGTGCCAGTAGTAAGTTAGCGGGATTTATCAAAAACATTCAGTACTTC | CASSKLAGFIKNIQYF
. | . | TRBJ1-5 | TRBV19 | TGTGCCAGTAGCCAAGAGGGACGAAACAATCAGCCCCAGCATTTT | CASSQEGRNNQPQHF
TRBD1 | . | TRBJ2-7 | TRBV6-5 | TGTGCCAGCAGACCGTCCGGGACAGGGGCCTACGAGCAGTACTTC | CASRPSGTGAYEQYF
TRBD2 | . | TRBJ2-1 | TRBV19 | TGTGCCAGTAGTGTGAGCGGGGGTCGCTACAATGAGCAGTTCTTC | CASSVSGGRYNEQFF
TRBD2 | . | TRBJ2-1 | TRBV11-1 | TGTGCCAGCAGCTTGGGACTAGCTGACTACAATGAGCAGTTCTTC | CASSLGLADYNEQFF
. | few | TRBJ1-1 | TRBV27 | TGTGCCAGCAGTCCAACAGCCCTAGACACTGAAGCTTTCTTT | CASSPTALDTEAFF
TRBD1 | . | TRBJ2-2 | TRBV5-5 | TGTGCCAGCAGTGCCGGGACAGGGTACGCCTGGGAGCTGTTTTTT | CASSAGTGYAWELFF
. | few | TRBJ1-2 | TRBV28 | TGTGCCAGTGGACAGAGCTATGGCTACACCTTC | CASGQSYGYTF